This T cell receptor beta chain came from a study of OX40 agonist ivuxolimab in advanced cancers. Study-wide background: The mean age was roughly 60 years, ranging from 23 to 79, with around four fifths of participants male.

Libraries were prepared by immunoSEQ multiplex PCR; TCRdb keeps only in-frame clonotypes and omits some of them. This sample has some 90,000 clones, with more than 90% found just once. This material consisted of CD4+ or CD8+ T cells sorted from blood, taken in a trial of the OX40 agonist ivuxolimab. This sequence was found in an adult with an advanced solid tumor such as melanoma, head and neck, liver or kidney cancer.

CDR3 amino acids: CASSLRVDGEAFF. For the CDR3, the DNA is TGTGCCAGCAGTTTAAGGGTGGACGGTGAAGCTTTCTTT. The V and J genes are TRBV27 and TRBJ1-1; no firm D call. This CDR3 spans 13 amino acids. Per the germline V gene, CDR1 is MNHEY and CDR2 is SMNVEV (reference sequence). V was pared by 2 bases and J by 7 bases, with 11 bases between.